These 18 T cell receptor beta chains were sequenced from one sample in a study of immune evolution from preneoplasia to lung adenocarcinoma. The method was immunoSEQ multiplex PCR; TCRdb's version includes in-frame clones alone and lacks a portion of them. Of approximately 4,200 clones listed, around 87% are singletons. Input material: FFPE invasive lung adenocarcinoma tissue. All receptors come from a person aged 45 to 60 with lung adenocarcinoma.

This chain joins TRBV7-3 and TRBJ1-1; D is undetermined. This CDR3 has 15 residues. V was shortened by 2 bases and J by 1 base, with 11 bases between the two germline ends. From germline, CDR1 is SGHTA and CDR2 FQGTGA. DNA for the CDR3: TGTGCCAGCAGCTTACAGGCGTCACCGAACACTGAAGCTTTCTTT. Translating it yields CASSLQASPNTEAFF.

The chain uses TRBV9 and TRBJ1-1, with 10 bases matching TRBD1. Germline V lookup: CDR1 SGDLS, CDR2 YYNGEE. The CDR3 sequence is 15 residues long. With 3 bases clipped from V and 8 bases from J, the junction kept 10 bases outside the gene matches. CDR3 DNA: TGTGCCAGCAGCGGCCGGACAGGGGGGCTAGGGGAAGCTTTCTTT. It is translated as CASSGRTGGLGEAFF.

The chain links TRBV11-1 to TRBJ2-3, with a tentative D call TRBD2 (6 bases). The CDR3 is 16 residues long. CDR1 and CDR2 from the germline V gene are SGHAT and FQDESV (reference sequence). Trimming stripped 0 bases from V and 0 bases from J, with 10 bases between. The CDR3 loop reads CASSLAAGPSTDTQYF. CDR3 sequence (DNA): TGTGCCAGCAGCTTAGCTGCGGGACCAAGCACAGATACGCAGTATTTT.

J is TRBJ1-4 and V is TRBV6-5; 7 nucleotides agree with TRBD1. V dropped 4 bases and J dropped 5; count of bases not matched to a gene: 4. From germline, CDR1 is MNHEY and CDR2 SVGAGI. The CDR3 is 14 residues long. CDR3 residues: CASSSRGRNEKLFF. Written as DNA, the CDR3 is TGTGCCAGCAGTTCAAGGGGGCGCAATGAAAAACTGTTTTTT.

The V gene is TRBV25-1, the J gene TRBJ1-5, with D possibly matching TRBD1 (6 bases). Germline CDR1 and CDR2: MGHDK and SYGVNS. V was clipped by 3 bases and J by 6 bases, with 15 bases between them. CDR3 length: 15 residues. The CDR3 protein is CASSDTGAGGQPQHF. The CDR3 bases are TGTGCCAGCAGTGATACGGGGGCTGGTGGTCAGCCCCAGCATTTT.

This chain links TRBV7-2 with TRBJ2-5; 12 bases are shared with TRBD2. V lost 1 base and J lost 4; bases outside the gene matches: 4. Germline V gene data show CDR1 as SGHTA and CDR2 as FQGNSA. The CDR3 is 16 residues long. The CDR3 spells CASSLGTLAGGETQYF. DNA of the CDR3: TGTGCCAGCAGCTTAGGGACACTAGCGGGAGGAGAGACCCAGTACTTC.

The CDR3 DNA is TGTGCCAGTAGTACGGGACAGGGGATTAGGGCTAACTATGGCTACACCTTC. Its protein product is CASSTGQGIRANYGYTF. The V gene is TRBV19, the J gene TRBJ1-2, with 10 positions matching TRBD1. V was clipped by 4 bases and J by 0 bases; unmatched bases: 8. This CDR3 contains 17 residues. Germline values: CDR1 LNHDA, CDR2 SQIVND (reference sequence).

The genes are TRBV6-1 and TRBJ2-3; unclear D gene. V was cut by 6 bases and J by 2 bases, with 3 bases left in between. This CDR3 is 11 amino acids long. Germline V gene data show CDR1 as MNHNS and CDR2 as SASEGT. CDR3 in amino acids: CASRYTDTQYF. As DNA, the CDR3 is TGTGCCAGCAGATACACAGATACGCAGTATTTT.

The V call is TRBV10-3, the J call TRBJ1-5, with TRBD1 identical over 9 bases. The CDR3 length is 14 residues. Germline loops: CDR1 ENHRY, CDR2 SYGVKD. Trimming at V came to 2 bases and at J to 10 bases, leaving 6 bases not matched to a gene. The CDR3 region has the DNA TGTGCCATCAGTGAGGAGACAGGGGGGGCACCCCAGCATTTT. As protein: CAISEETGGAPQHF.

This sequence joins TRBV14 and TRBJ2-7; D may be TRBD2 (6 bases). V gave up 1 base and J gave up 6 bases, with 16 bases separating them. The CDR3 consists of 15 residues. CDR1 is SGHDN and CDR2 is FVKESK in the germline V gene. CDR3 nucleotides: TGTGCCAGCAGCCAAGCCGGGGGAAGGCCACGCGAGCAGTACTTC. It codes for CASSQAGGRPREQYF.

The rearrangement links TRBV30 to TRBJ1-3; D is perhaps TRBD1 (6 bases). Germline assignment: CDR1 GTSNPN and CDR2 SVGIG (reference sequence). The V end lost 6 bases, the J end lost 0 bases, and 18 bases lay between the germline ends. The CDR3 consists of 16 residues. The CDR3 bases are TGTGCCTGTAAAAGGGGGGTTGCGTTCTCTGGAAACACCATATATTTT. Translated: CACKRGVAFSGNTIYF.

CDR3 sequence: CASSAVPGQDTGELFF. As DNA, the CDR3 is TGTGCCAGCAGTGCCGTCCCGGGACAGGACACCGGGGAGCTGTTTTTT. V usage is TRBV6-4 and J usage is TRBJ2-2; 8 bases are a match to TRBD1. Germline loops: CDR1 MRHNA, CDR2 SNTAGT. Trimming cost V 4 bases and J 3 bases; bases outside gene matches: 7. CDR3 size: 16 residues.

The chain carries TRBV28 and TRBJ1-2; 8 bases are a match to TRBD1. V dropped 5 bases and J dropped 3; count of bases not matched to a gene: 5. CDR3 length: 14 amino acids. Germline values: CDR1 MDHEN, CDR2 SYDVKM. CDR3 protein: CASSPRTGYYGYTF. In DNA form, the CDR3 reads TGTGCCAGCAGTCCGAGGACAGGGTACTATGGCTACACCTTC.

The chain employs TRBV30 and TRBJ2-1, with 10 bases identical to TRBD2. This CDR3 region has 15 residues. Germline assignment: CDR1 GTSNPN and CDR2 SVGIG (reference sequence). Germline trimming cut 3 bases from V and 7 bases from J; bases unmatched to any gene: 9. CDR3 region: CAWREGLAGVNEQFF. In nucleotides, the CDR3 is TGTGCCTGGAGGGAGGGGCTAGCGGGAGTTAATGAGCAGTTCTTC.

The J gene is TRBJ1-1, the V gene TRBV11-1; the match to TRBD1 covers 7 bases. With 6 bases clipped from V and 7 bases from J, the junction kept 11 bases outside the gene matches. From germline, CDR1 is SGHAT and CDR2 FQDESV (reference sequence). CDR3 length equals 14 residues. The DNA of the CDR3 is TGTGCCAGCAGACCAGGGGGGAGTTTTAATGAAGCTTTCTTT. Translated, it gives CASRPGGSFNEAFF.

The V and J genes are TRBV7-2 and TRBJ2-1, with 7 bases fitting TRBD1. CDR3 size: 15 residues. Germline CDR1 SGHTA, CDR2 FQGNSA. The V gene end was trimmed by 6 bases and the J gene end by 0 bases; junction bases not matched to a gene: 5. CDR3 bases: TGTGCCAGCAGTACGACAGGGACCTCCTACAATGAGCAGTTCTTC. The encoded protein is CASSTTGTSYNEQFF.

This clone was seen more than once but under ten times. The chain couples TRBV7-2 to TRBJ1-1; possible D gene TRBD1, 6 bases. CDR3 length equals 14 residues. V lost 6 bases and J lost 11, with 22 bases in between. In germline, CDR1 is SGHTA, CDR2 FQGNSA. The CDR3 is CASRPGVGRVTAFF. In nucleotides, the CDR3 is TGTGCCAGCAGGCCAGGGGTGGGGAGAGTAACGGCTTTCTTT.

The V call is TRBV4-1, the J call TRBJ2-7; the D gene is possibly TRBD1 (5 bases). Trimming removed 1 base at V and 6 bases at J, with 13 bases between. Germline V gene sequence: CDR1 MGHRA, CDR2 YSYEKL. The CDR3 covers 14 residues. The CDR3 sequence is CASSQGPQVREQYF. CDR3 bases: TGCGCCAGCAGCCAAGGGCCACAGGTTCGCGAGCAGTACTTC.